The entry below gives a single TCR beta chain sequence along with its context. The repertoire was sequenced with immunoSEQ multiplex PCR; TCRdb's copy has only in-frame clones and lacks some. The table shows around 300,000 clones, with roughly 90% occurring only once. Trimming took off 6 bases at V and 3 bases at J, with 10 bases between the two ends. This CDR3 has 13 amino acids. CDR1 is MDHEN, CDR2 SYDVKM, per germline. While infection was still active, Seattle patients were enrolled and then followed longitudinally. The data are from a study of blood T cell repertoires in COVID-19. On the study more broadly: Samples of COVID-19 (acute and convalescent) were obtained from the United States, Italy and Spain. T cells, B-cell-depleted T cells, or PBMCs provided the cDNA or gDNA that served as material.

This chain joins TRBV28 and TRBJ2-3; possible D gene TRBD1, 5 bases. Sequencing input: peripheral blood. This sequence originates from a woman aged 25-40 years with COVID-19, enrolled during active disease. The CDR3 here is CASRGQSTDTQYF. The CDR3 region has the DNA TGTGCCAGCAGGGGGCAGTCAACAGATACGCAGTATTTT.